A selection of T cell receptor beta chains follows, all from one sample in a study of blood T cell repertoires in COVID-19. Using immunoSEQ multiplex PCR, the repertoire was profiled, and TCRdb retains in-frame clones only, with some absent. Of approximately 46,000 clones in the sample, approximately 85% were seen once. The sample comprised peripheral blood. The origin of the receptors is a man in his fifties or sixties with acute or convalescent COVID-19. CDR3s include the opening cysteine and the closing phenylalanine or tryptophan. D genes are given only for firm matches. The size of a clone is reported for some rows only, either as once, few or many, or as a class for expanded clones.

TRBV4-1	TRBJ2-1	-	TRBD2	16	TGCGCCAGCAGTTTCGGGCGGGGGAGCTCCTACAATGAGCAGTTCTTC	CASSFGRGSSYNEQFF
TRBV12-3/TRBV12-4	TRBJ1-6	-	-	12	TGTGCCAGCAGTAGCCCGAATTCACCCCTCCACTTT	CASSSPNSPLHF
TRBV12-3/TRBV12-4	TRBJ1-1	-	-	13	TGTGCCAGCAGTCTTACGGGGGGAGATGAAGCTTTCTTT	CASSLTGGDEAFF
TRBV6-5	TRBJ1-5	once	-	14	TGTGCCAGCAGCTCAGGGCAGGGGCATCAGCCCCAGCATTTT	CASSSGQGHQPQHF
TRBV12-3/TRBV12-4	TRBJ1-5	once	-	12	TGTGCGGGGGGTGTCGGCAATCAGCCCCAGCATTTT	CAGGVGNQPQHF
TRBV11-2	TRBJ2-7	-	-	14	TGTGCCAGCAGCTTACGGGGGAACGGCTACGAGCAGTACTTC	CASSLRGNGYEQYF
TRBV5-8	TRBJ1-4	-	-	13	TGTGCCAGCTCGTTACGAAGCCATGAAAAACTGTTTTTT	CASSLRSHEKLFF
TRBV18	TRBJ1-2	-	TRBD1	17	TGTGCCAGCTCAACAGACAGGGGGCGAGTTGAGCCCTATGGCTACACCTTC	CASSTDRGRVEPYGYTF
TRBV20-1	TRBJ2-1	-	-	13	TGCAGTGCTAGTTCGGGAGCCTACAATGAGCAGTTCTTC	CSASSGAYNEQFF
TRBV5-1	TRBJ2-5	-	-	14	TGCGCCAGCAGCTTGGTGGGGGCTACAAAGACCCAGTACTTC	CASSLVGATKTQYF
TRBV18	TRBJ1-2	-	-	13	TGTGCCAGCTCACCAGGGGCAGGGGATGGCTACACCTTC	CASSPGAGDGYTF
TRBV24-1	TRBJ2-1	-	TRBD2	18	TGTGCCACCAGTGATACCACCAGCCTAGCGGGAGTTTTCGATGAGCAGTTCTTC	CATSDTTSLAGVFDEQFF
TRBV4-1	TRBJ1-4	-	TRBD1	15	TGCGCCAGCAGCCAAGACGGACAGGGGCAAGAAAAACTGTTTTTT	CASSQDGQGQEKLFF
TRBV19	TRBJ1-1	-	-	13	TGTGCCAGTAGTTCAATAGGAGACACTGAAGCTTTCTTT	CASSSIGDTEAFF
TRBV19	TRBJ1-1	-	-	13	TGTGCCAGTAGTAAGGGGTCTCACACTGAAGCTTTCTTT	CASSKGSHTEAFF
TRBV6-5	TRBJ1-6	-	TRBD1	15	TGTGCCAGCAGTTACTCGGGACAGGATAATTCACCCCTCCACTTT	CASSYSGQDNSPLHF
TRBV29-1	TRBJ1-4	-	TRBD1	14	TGCAGCGTTTCATCAGGGGGAGGAAATGAAAAACTGTTTTTT	CSVSSGGGNEKLFF
TRBV24-1	TRBJ2-3	-	TRBD2	19	TGTGCCACCAGTGATCCTGGACTAGCGGGAGGTTTTAGCACAGATACGCAGTATTTT	CATSDPGLAGGFSTDTQYF
TRBV5-1	TRBJ2-7	-	TRBD2	16	TGCGCCAGCAGCTTGGAGCTAGCGGGAGGGTTATACGAGCAGTACTTC	CASSLELAGGLYEQYF
TRBV7-3	TRBJ1-1	-	TRBD1	15	TGTGCCAGCAGCCCAGGGGGCCCAGGGAACACTGAAGCTTTCTTT	CASSPGGPGNTEAFF
TRBV29-1	TRBJ2-1	-	TRBD2	18	TGCAGCGTTGACCCCCCGACGAATCTAGCGGGAGGCTACAATGAGCAGTTCTTC	CSVDPPTNLAGGYNEQFF
TRBV28	TRBJ1-3	-	-	15	TGTGCCAGCAGTTTACCTGGGGAGTCGGGAAACACCATATATTTT	CASSLPGESGNTIYF
TRBV27	TRBJ2-2	once	-	15	TGTGCCAGCAGTCCCCGGCCCGCGGGGACCGGGGAGCTGTTTTTT	CASSPRPAGTGELFF
TRBV27	TRBJ1-5	-	-	18	TGTGCCAGCAGTCCCCTAAGGGGAAGGGGATATAGCAATCAGCCCCAGCATTTT	CASSPLRGRGYSNQPQHF
TRBV6-1	TRBJ1-4	few	TRBD1	15	TGTGCCAGCAGTGATGGGAGACAGGGAATCGAAAAACTGTTTTTT	CASSDGRQGIEKLFF
TRBV7-6	TRBJ2-1	once	-	15	TGTGCCAGCAGCTTAGGGACTCGGCCTGGCGGTGAGCAGTTCTTC	CASSLGTRPGGEQFF
TRBV5-6	TRBJ1-2	-	-	14	TGTGCCAGCAGTTCCCGACGGACTTTGTATGGCTACACCTTC	CASSSRRTLYGYTF
TRBV7-8	TRBJ2-1	few	TRBD1	15	TGTGCCAGCAGCTTAAGGCATACAGGGGGCGATGAGCAGTTCTTC	CASSLRHTGGDEQFF
TRBV6-5	TRBJ2-7	-	-	14	TGTGCCAGCAGTAGAGGGGCGGGGATCTACGAGCAGTACTTC	CASSRGAGIYEQYF
TRBV5-1	TRBJ2-2	-	TRBD1	15	TGCGCCAGCAGCCCCGACAGGGAAAACACCGGGGAGCTGTTTTTT	CASSPDRENTGELFF
TRBV2	TRBJ1-2	once	-	13	TGTGCCATTGCGGGGGGCCAATGGGGAGGCTACACCTTC	CAIAGGQWGGYTF
TRBV5-4	TRBJ2-5	-	-	17	TGTGCCAGCAGCTCCCGGCTGGGAAAACCCGGGGGAGAGACCCAGTACTTC	CASSSRLGKPGGETQYF
TRBV5-1	TRBJ2-1	-	TRBD2	16	TGCGCCAGCAGCTTGGTTCATACTAGCGGGAGACCCGTTAAGTTCTTC	CASSLVHTSGRPVKFF
TRBV3-1/TRBV3-2	TRBJ1-3	-	TRBD1	18	TGTGCCAGCAGCCATCGGACAGGGTGGAGCCCATCTGGAAACACCATATATTTT	CASSHRTGWSPSGNTIYF
TRBV19	TRBJ1-5	-	-	13	TGTGCCAGTAGTATGGGGCTGGGACAGCCCCAGCATTTT	CASSMGLGQPQHF
TRBV6-5	TRBJ2-7	once	-	14	TGTGCCAGCAGTATCGATAGAGGCCGGTACGAGCAGTACTTC	CASSIDRGRYEQYF
TRBV24-1	TRBJ1-2	-	TRBD1	16	TGTGCCACCAGTGACCCGCGACAGGGGGAATCCAATGGCTACACCTTC	CATSDPRQGESNGYTF
TRBV5-5	TRBJ2-5	-	-	13	TGTGCCAGCAGCTTGCCCAGCCAAGAGACCCAGTACTTC	CASSLPSQETQYF
TRBV7-2	TRBJ2-1	-	TRBD2	14	TGTGCCAGCAGCCCGGGGGGTAGTCTAGGGGAGCAGTTCTTC	CASSPGGSLGEQFF
TRBV7-2	TRBJ2-1	few	-	14	TGTGCCAGCAGCCCGGGAACCGCCTACAATGAGCAGTTCTTC	CASSPGTAYNEQFF
TRBV5-8	TRBJ2-2	-	-	17	TGTGCCAGCAGCTTAGAAGGGACTTGGGACGAGGCCGGGGAGCTGTTTTTT	CASSLEGTWDEAGELFF
TRBV19	TRBJ1-4	-	TRBD1	17	TGTGCCAGTAGTGCGAGACCAAGGACAGGGGGTAATGAAAAACTGTTTTTT	CASSARPRTGGNEKLFF